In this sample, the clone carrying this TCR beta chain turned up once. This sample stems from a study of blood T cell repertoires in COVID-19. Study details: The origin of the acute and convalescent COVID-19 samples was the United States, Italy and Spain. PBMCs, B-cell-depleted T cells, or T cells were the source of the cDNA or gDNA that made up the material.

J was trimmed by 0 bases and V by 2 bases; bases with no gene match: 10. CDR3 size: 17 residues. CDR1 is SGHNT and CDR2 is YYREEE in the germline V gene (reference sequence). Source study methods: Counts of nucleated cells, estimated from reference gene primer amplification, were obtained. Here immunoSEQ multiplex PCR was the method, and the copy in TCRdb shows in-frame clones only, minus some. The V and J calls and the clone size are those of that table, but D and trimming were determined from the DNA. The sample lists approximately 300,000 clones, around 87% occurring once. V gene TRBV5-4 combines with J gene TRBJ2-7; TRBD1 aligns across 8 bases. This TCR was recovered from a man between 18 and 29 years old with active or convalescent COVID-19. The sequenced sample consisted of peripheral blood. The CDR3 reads CASSFSLDRETSYEQYF. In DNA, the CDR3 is TGTGCCAGCAGCTTCAGCCTGGACAGGGAGACCTCCTACGAGCAGTACTTC.